Listed below are T cell receptor beta chains from one sample, sequenced in a study of control samples from healthy donors and cancer patients. Here immunoSEQ multiplex PCR was the method, and the copy in TCRdb shows in-frame clones only, minus some. The sample yields 90,000 to 110,000 clones, roughly 91% seen once. The specimen sequenced was blood. All receptors derive from a woman between 50 and 59 years old in good health. Both conserved end residues are part of each CDR3. The D gene is left open where the match is weak. Some rows mark clone size as missing; the rest say once, few, many or name a class of expanded clone.

D gene	clone size	V gene	J gene	CDR3 DNA	CDR3 protein
TRBD1	-	TRBV4-3	TRBJ1-2	TGCGCCAGCAGCCAGGCTTGGTCAGGGGGAAAATATGGCTACACCTTC	CASSQAWSGGKYGYTF
TRBD1	few	TRBV12-3/TRBV12-4	TRBJ1-2	TGTGCCAGCAGGAAGACAGGGATGGGCTACACCTTC	CASRKTGMGYTF
TRBD1	-	TRBV27	TRBJ2-3	TGTGCCAGCAGTTCAGGGGACAGAGGTGGAGATACGCAGTATTTT	CASSSGDRGGDTQYF
-	-	TRBV7-9	TRBJ1-2	TGTGCCAGCAGCTTAACTAGTTATGGCTACACCTTC	CASSLTSYGYTF
-	few	TRBV7-9	TRBJ2-7	TGTGCCAGCAGCAAAGGACGGACAGATTACGAGCAGTACTTC	CASSKGRTDYEQYF
TRBD2	-	TRBV7-9	TRBJ2-7	TGTGCCAGCGTCCCGCCGGGAGCGGGGGTATACGAGCAGTACTTC	CASVPPGAGVYEQYF
-	once	TRBV6-6	TRBJ2-4	TGTGCCAGCAGTACCCGAACGTGGGCCAAAAACATTCAGTACTTC	CASSTRTWAKNIQYF
-	-	TRBV2	TRBJ1-4	TGTGCCAGCATCGAACCAGGGGCAGCTAGGGAAAAACTGTTTTTT	CASIEPGAAREKLFF
TRBD1	-	TRBV29-1	TRBJ2-1	TGCAGCGTTGAGTTACCGACAGGGATGGATGAGCAGTTCTTC	CSVELPTGMDEQFF
-	-	TRBV15	TRBJ2-6	TGTGCCACCAGCAACTCTGGGGCCAACGTCCTGACTTTC	CATSNSGANVLTF
TRBD1	once	TRBV5-1	TRBJ1-1	TGCGCCAGCAGCTTGGCCTGGCAGGGGGTAATGAACACTGAAGCTTTCTTT	CASSLAWQGVMNTEAFF
-	-	TRBV7-3	TRBJ2-7	TGTGCCAGCAGCCCACAGGCGGGGCTTCCCTACGAGCAGTACTTC	CASSPQAGLPYEQYF
-	-	TRBV28	TRBJ1-1	TGTGCCAGCAGTACATCCCACACTGAAGCTTTCTTT	CASSTSHTEAFF
-	-	TRBV6-5	TRBJ2-5	TGTGCCAGCAGCCGTACTCCCACAGGGAGAGAGACCCAGTACTTC	CASSRTPTGRETQYF
-	-	TRBV7-2	TRBJ1-5	TGTGCCAGCAGCTTATCGCCAGGAACGGAGCCCCAGCATTTT	CASSLSPGTEPQHF
-	-	TRBV6-1	TRBJ1-5	TGTGCCAGCAGTGAATCGAGGGGAGGACAGAGCAATCAGCCCCAGCATTTT	CASSESRGGQSNQPQHF
TRBD1	-	TRBV5-1	TRBJ2-3	TGCGCCAGCAGCTTGGGACGGTTCGGACAGGGGACCACAGATACGCAGTATTTT	CASSLGRFGQGTTDTQYF
TRBD1	-	TRBV3-1/TRBV3-2	TRBJ1-5	TGTGCCAGCAGCCCTCCTTGGTCCCGGGACAGGGTTGGCAATCAGCCCCAGCATTTT	CASSPPWSRDRVGNQPQHF
-	-	TRBV6-5	TRBJ1-1	TGTGCCAGCAGTTACGTGGGACAAAGTAACACTGAAGCTTTCTTT	CASSYVGQSNTEAFF
TRBD2	-	TRBV27	TRBJ2-1	TGTGCCAGCAGTATGAGGGACATCCGGAGGTGGCGGGAGGGTGAAAATGAGCAGTTCTTC	CASSMRDIRRWREGENEQFF
-	-	TRBV18	TRBJ2-5	TGTGCCAGCTCACCACGGGACATCCCGCAAGAGACCCAGTACTTC	CASSPRDIPQETQYF
TRBD2	-	TRBV9	TRBJ2-3	TGTGCCAGCAGCTCCCGACTAGCGGGGCCCACAGATACGCAGTATTTT	CASSSRLAGPTDTQYF
-	-	TRBV7-9	TRBJ1-1	TGTGCCAGCAGCGAAGCTGGCACTGAAGCTTTCTTT	CASSEAGTEAFF
TRBD1	-	TRBV5-1	TRBJ1-3	TGCGCCAGCAGCCCGGGAGACAGGGGGGCGGCCATATATTTT	CASSPGDRGAAIYF
TRBD1	-	TRBV7-3	TRBJ2-5	TGTGCCAGCAGCTTATCCCAGGGGGCCGAGACCCAGTACTTC	CASSLSQGAETQYF
TRBD1	-	TRBV3-1/TRBV3-2	TRBJ2-3	TGTGCCAGCAGCCAAGCGACAGGGTCCAGCACAGATACGCAGTATTTT	CASSQATGSSTDTQYF
-	-	TRBV6-5	TRBJ1-2	TGTGCCAGCAGTTCCTCGAGTTTAACTAACTATGGCTACACCTTC	CASSSSSLTNYGYTF
-	-	TRBV21-1	TRBJ2-7	TGTGCCAGCATCCGGACAGGGGGAAACTCCTACGAGCAGTACTTC	CASIRTGGNSYEQYF
TRBD1	-	TRBV20-1	TRBJ1-1	TGCAGTGCTAGTCGACAGGGGACGAACACTGAAGCTTTCTTT	CSASRQGTNTEAFF
-	-	TRBV19	TRBJ1-1	TGTGCCACCTTGGACGAGGCAAAGGGGACTGAAGCTTTCTTT	CATLDEAKGTEAFF
-	-	TRBV19	TRBJ1-6	TGTGCCAGTAACCTCACGCCCAGACAGACAAGCAATTCACCCCTCCACTTT	CASNLTPRQTSNSPLHF
-	-	TRBV3-1/TRBV3-2	TRBJ2-5	TGTGCCAGCAGTCCCGACCATTCCGGGCGGGCCGAGACCCAGTACTTC	CASSPDHSGRAETQYF
TRBD2	-	TRBV29-1	TRBJ2-1	TGCAGCGCTGACAGCGGGGTCTCCTACAATGAGCAGTTCTTC	CSADSGVSYNEQFF
TRBD1	-	TRBV9	TRBJ2-4	TGTGCCAGCAGCGTAGGAAGGTTGAGGGGGCAGGGGGCCAAAAACATTCAGTACTTC	CASSVGRLRGQGAKNIQYF
-	-	TRBV9	TRBJ1-2	TGTGCCAGCAGGTATCCGGGACGCTCATTGGGAGGCTACACCTTC	CASRYPGRSLGGYTF